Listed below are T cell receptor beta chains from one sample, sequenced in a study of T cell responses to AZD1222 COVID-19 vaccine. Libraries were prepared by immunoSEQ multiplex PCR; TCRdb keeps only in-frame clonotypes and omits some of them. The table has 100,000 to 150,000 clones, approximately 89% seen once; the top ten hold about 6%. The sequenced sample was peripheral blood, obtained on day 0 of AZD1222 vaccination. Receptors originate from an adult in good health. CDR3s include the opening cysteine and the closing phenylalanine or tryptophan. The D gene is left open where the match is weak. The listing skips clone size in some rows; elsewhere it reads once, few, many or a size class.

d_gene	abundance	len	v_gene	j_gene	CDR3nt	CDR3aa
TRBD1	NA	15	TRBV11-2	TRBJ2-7	TGTGCCAGCAGCCCAGGGACAGGGGGATGGTACGAGCAGTACTTC	CASSPGTGGWYEQYF
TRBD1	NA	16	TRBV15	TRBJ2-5	TGTGCCACCAGCAGAGATCAGAACAGGGGGCGCGAGACCCAGTACTTC	CATSRDQNRGRETQYF
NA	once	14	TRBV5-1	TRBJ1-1	TGCGCCAGCAGCTTTCAGCCCCCGAACACTGAAGCTTTCTTT	CASSFQPPNTEAFF
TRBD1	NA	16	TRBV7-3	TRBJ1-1	TGTGCCAGCAGCTCCAACCCGGGACAGGGGGCGGCTGAAGCTTTCTTT	CASSSNPGQGAAEAFF
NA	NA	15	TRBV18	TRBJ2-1	TGTGCCAGCTCACCGGGGGGAATAGGCTACAATGAGCAGTTCTTC	CASSPGGIGYNEQFF
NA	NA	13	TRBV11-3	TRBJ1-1	TGTGCCAGCAGCTCCGGGACGAACACTGAAGCTTTCTTT	CASSSGTNTEAFF
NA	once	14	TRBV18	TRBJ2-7	TGTGCCAGCTCACCGGGGGCATCGGGGTACGAGCAGTACTTC	CASSPGASGYEQYF
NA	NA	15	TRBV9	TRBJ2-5	TGTGCCAGCAGCGTAGGGGCCAGCGCCCAAGAGACCCAGTACTTC	CASSVGASAQETQYF
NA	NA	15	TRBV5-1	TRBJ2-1	TGCGCCAGCAGCAGAGCGCAGGGGTCCTACAATGAGCAGTTCTTC	CASSRAQGSYNEQFF
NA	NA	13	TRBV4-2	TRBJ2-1	TGTGCCAGCCAATCATCGGTGGGAAATGAGCAGTTCTTC	CASQSSVGNEQFF
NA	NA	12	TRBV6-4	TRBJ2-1	TGTGCCAGCAGTGGGGCAGGGAATGAGCAGTTCTTC	CASSGAGNEQFF
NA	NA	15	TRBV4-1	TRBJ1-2	TGCGCCAGCAGCCAAAGGGCAGGGGATAACTATGGCTACACCTTC	CASSQRAGDNYGYTF
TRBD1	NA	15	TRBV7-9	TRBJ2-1	TGTGCCAGCAGGGCCGGGACAGGGAGCAGCAATGAGCAGTTCTTC	CASRAGTGSSNEQFF
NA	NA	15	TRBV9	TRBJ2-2	TGTGCCAGCAGCCCCCGGGCAGGGGACACCGGGGAGCTGTTTTTT	CASSPRAGDTGELFF
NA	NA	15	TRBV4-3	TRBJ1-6	TGCGCCAGCAGCCAAGATGGCAGCTCTAATTCACCCCTCCACTTT	CASSQDGSSNSPLHF
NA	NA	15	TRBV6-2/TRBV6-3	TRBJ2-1	TGTGCCAGCAGTGACCTGGGGAGTAGGAGAAATGAGCAGTTCTTC	CASSDLGSRRNEQFF
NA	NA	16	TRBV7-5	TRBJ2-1	TGTGTCAGAAGCATCCCCGGGACTGGCTCCTACAATGAGCAGTTCTTC	CVRSIPGTGSYNEQFF
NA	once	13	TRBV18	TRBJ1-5	TGTGCCAGCTCACCCCAGCGCAATCAGCCCCAGCATTTT	CASSPQRNQPQHF
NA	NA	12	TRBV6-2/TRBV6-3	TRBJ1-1	TGTGCCAGCAGTTACAAAGGGGCTGAAGCTTTCTTT	CASSYKGAEAFF
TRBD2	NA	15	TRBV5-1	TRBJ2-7	TGCGCCAGCAGACAACCGGGAGGGAGGGTCTACGAGCAGTACTTC	CASRQPGGRVYEQYF
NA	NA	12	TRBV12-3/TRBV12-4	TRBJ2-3	TGTGCCAGCAGAAGGGCCTCAGATACGCAGTATTTT	CASRRASDTQYF
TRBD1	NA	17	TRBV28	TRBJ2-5	TGTGCCAGCAGCCCTACAGGGGGCGTGGGAGGTCAAGAGACCCAGTACTTC	CASSPTGGVGGQETQYF
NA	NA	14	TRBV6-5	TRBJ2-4	TGTGCCAGCTACCGCCAGGGGCTTGAAAACATTCAGTACTTC	CASYRQGLENIQYF
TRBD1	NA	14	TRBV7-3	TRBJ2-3	TGTGCCAGCAGCCAAAGACAGGGGACAGATACGCAGTATTTT	CASSQRQGTDTQYF
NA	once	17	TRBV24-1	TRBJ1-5	TGTGCCACCAGTGTGACAAATAATTCTTATAGCAATCAGCCCCAGCATTTT	CATSVTNNSYSNQPQHF
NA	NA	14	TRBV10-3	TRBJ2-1	TGTGCCATCAGCCGGGACTCCCCTCGGAATGAGCAGTTCTTC	CAISRDSPRNEQFF
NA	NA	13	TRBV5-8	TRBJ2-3	TGTGCCAGCAGTCCTGGGCGGGTTGATACGCAGTATTTT	CASSPGRVDTQYF
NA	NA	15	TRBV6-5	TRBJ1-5	TGTGCCAGCATCGGAAGGGACCGGAGCAATCAGCCCCAGCATTTT	CASIGRDRSNQPQHF
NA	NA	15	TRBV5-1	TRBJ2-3	TGCGCCAGCAGCTTGCAAGCGGCGTACACAGATACGCAGTATTTT	CASSLQAAYTDTQYF
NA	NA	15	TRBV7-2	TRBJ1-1	TGTGCCAGCAGCCCCCCGCCCGGACCCAACACTGAAGCTTTCTTT	CASSPPPGPNTEAFF
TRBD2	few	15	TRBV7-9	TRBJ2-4	TGTGCCAGCAGCGGAGGCGGGGGAGCCAAAAACATTCAGTACTTC	CASSGGGGAKNIQYF
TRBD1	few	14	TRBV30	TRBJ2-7	TGTGCCTGGAGCGCGGGACAGGGGGCATGGGAGCAGTACTTC	CAWSAGQGAWEQYF
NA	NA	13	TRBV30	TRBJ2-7	TGTGCCTGGAAAGACCAAGGGCCCGGCGAGCAGTACTTC	CAWKDQGPGEQYF
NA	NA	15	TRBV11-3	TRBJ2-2	TGTGCCAGCAGCTTAGTTGTCTACCGGGGCGGGGAGCTGTTTTTT	CASSLVVYRGGELFF
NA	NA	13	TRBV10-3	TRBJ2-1	TGTGCCATCAATGGACAGCAGGACAATGAGCAGTTCTTC	CAINGQQDNEQFF
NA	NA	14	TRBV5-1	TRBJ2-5	TGCGCCAGCAGCCCGGGACTTTCCCAAGAGACCCAGTACTTC	CASSPGLSQETQYF
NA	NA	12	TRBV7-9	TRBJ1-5	TGTGCCAGCAGCCGTTTGGGACAGCCCCAGCATTTT	CASSRLGQPQHF
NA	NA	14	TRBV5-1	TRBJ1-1	TGCGCCAGCAGTTCGAGTACAGGGAACACTGAAGCTTTCTTT	CASSSSTGNTEAFF
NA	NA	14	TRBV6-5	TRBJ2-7	TGTGCCAGCAGGGGGATTTTAGCTCCCTACGAGCAGTACTTC	CASRGILAPYEQYF
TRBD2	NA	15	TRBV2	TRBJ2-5	TGTGCCAGCAATCAGGGACTAGCGGGGGGTGAGACCCAGTACTTC	CASNQGLAGGETQYF
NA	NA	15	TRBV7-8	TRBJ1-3	TGTGCCAGCAGCTTAGAGAGATTCTCTGGAAACACCATATATTTT	CASSLERFSGNTIYF
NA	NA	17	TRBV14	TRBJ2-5	TGTGCCAGCAGCCAAGATAACGGACTCGGGGTCGGGGAGACCCAGTACTTC	CASSQDNGLGVGETQYF
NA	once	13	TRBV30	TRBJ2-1	TGTGCCTGGAGTGACCTGGAAGTGGCTAAGCAGTTCTTC	CAWSDLEVAKQFF
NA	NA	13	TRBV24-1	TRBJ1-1	TGTGCCACCAGTGCCCTGGGGGGCACTGAAGCTTTCTTT	CATSALGGTEAFF
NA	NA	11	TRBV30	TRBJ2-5	TGTGCCTGGAGCGGTGGAGAGACCCAGTACTTC	CAWSGGETQYF
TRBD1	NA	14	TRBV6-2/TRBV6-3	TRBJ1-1	TGTGCCAGCAGTAGGGACAGGGAAATCACTGAAGCTTTCTTT	CASSRDREITEAFF